The 24 T cell receptor beta chains below all came from one sample that was sequenced in a study of blood T cell repertoires in COVID-19. Assay used: immunoSEQ multiplex PCR; TCRdb lists only in-frame clones, some missing. The sample lists 68,000 or so clones, around 80% occurring once. Sequencing was carried out using peripheral blood. The source is a woman between 45 and 60 years old with acute or convalescent COVID-19.

V and J are TRBV2 and TRBJ2-7; D is perhaps TRBD2 (5 bases). This CDR3 is 13 amino acids long. CDR1 SNHLY and CDR2 FYNNEI come from the germline V gene. V was shortened by 4 bases and J by 7 bases, with 14 bases between the two germline ends. CDR3 amino acids: CASSVFARAEQYF. The DNA for the CDR3 is TGTGCCAGCAGTGTATTCGCGAGGGCTGAGCAGTACTTC.

J is TRBJ2-5 and V is TRBV28; D is ambiguous. Germline V gives CDR1 MDHEN, CDR2 SYDVKM. Trimming removed 5 bases at V and 1 base at J, with 14 bases between. The CDR3 has 15 amino acids. The chain's CDR3 is CASSPHSAGQETQYF. In DNA, the CDR3 is TGTGCCAGCAGTCCTCATTCGGCAGGCCAAGAGACCCAGTACTTC.

The chain combines TRBV2 with TRBJ1-6; D gene unclear. V was trimmed by 1 base and J by 7 bases, leaving 5 bases between them. CDR1 SNHLY and CDR2 FYNNEI come from the germline V gene. The CDR3 has 13 amino acids. The CDR3 DNA is TGTGCCAGCAGTGAAGAACTCAATTCACCCCTCCACTTT. Translated: CASSEELNSPLHF.

This chain links TRBV18 with TRBJ1-6; D ambiguous. There are 13 residues in the CDR3. CDR1 and CDR2 (germline): KGHSH, LQKENI. V lost 2 bases to trimming and J lost 9 bases, with 8 bases between them. CDR3 nucleotides: TGTGCCAGCTCACCAAACTTTGGTTCACCCCTCCACTTT. Protein product: CASSPNFGSPLHF.

The V gene is TRBV12-3 or TRBV12-4, the J gene TRBJ2-1; 8 nucleotides match TRBD1. This CDR3 spans 11 amino acids. V lost 5 bases, J lost 13 bases, and 4 bases stayed unmatched. In DNA form, the CDR3 reads TGTGCCAGCAGTCTTCAGGGGGCCCAGTTCTTC. The encoded protein is CASSLQGAQFF.

The gene calls are TRBV5-1 and TRBJ2-1, with 8 bases that match TRBD2. The CDR3 covers 16 residues. Per the germline V gene, CDR1 is SGHRS and CDR2 is YFSETQ. J gave up 4 bases and V 2 bases, and 8 bases lay outside the gene matches. CDR3 in amino acids: CASSLVTSGSYNEQFF. Here the CDR3 DNA reads TGCGCCAGCAGCTTAGTAACTAGCGGATCTTACAATGAGCAGTTCTTC.

This chain joins TRBV4-1 and TRBJ2-4; TRBD1 aligns across 8 bases. Germline-derived CDR1 and CDR2 are MGHRA and YSYEKL. The CDR3 consists of 15 residues. Trimming removed 3 bases from V and 3 bases from J; junction bases left unmatched: 4. The DNA of the CDR3 is TGCGCCAGCAGCCAGGCCGGGACAGGCAAAAACATTCAGTACTTC. Protein product: CASSQAGTGKNIQYF.

This clone was detected only once. The chain employs TRBV2 and TRBJ1-2; D is uncertain. The CDR3 length is 12 residues. Germline CDR1 reads SNHLY; CDR2 reads FYNNEI. Trimming left V 6 bases short and J 8 bases short, with 13 bases between. In nucleotides, the CDR3 is TGTGCCAGCAGAGAGTTAGCTGGAGGCTACACCTTC. Amino acid sequence: CASRELAGGYTF. The variable domain in full, completed from reference TRBV2 and TRBJ1-2, reads EPEVTQTPSHQVTQMGQEVILRCVPISNHLYFYWYRQILGQKVEFLVSFYNNEISEKSEIFDDQFSVERPDGSNFTLKIRSTKLEDSAMYFCASRELAGGYTFGSGTRLTVV.

The CDR3 DNA reads TGTGCCAGCAACCTGGGGGGGCCCGGCACAGATACGCAGTATTTT. Its translation is CASNLGGPGTDTQYF. This chain connects TRBV7-2 to TRBJ2-3, with D perhaps TRBD2 (7 bases). Trimming removed 7 bases at V and 1 base at J, with 15 bases between. CDR3 size: 15 residues. From germline, CDR1 is SGHTA and CDR2 FQGNSA.

The chain links TRBV10-2 to TRBJ1-2; 8 positions match TRBD1. Germline lookup yields CDR1 WSHSY and CDR2 SAAADI. The CDR3 is made up of 16 amino acids. V shed 0 bases and J 1 base; nucleotides not matched to a gene: 4. The chain's CDR3 is CASSESGTGLNYGYTF. The CDR3 DNA is TGCGCCAGCAGTGAGTCAGGGACAGGACTTAACTATGGCTACACCTTC.

The rearrangement links TRBV7-3 to TRBJ2-2, with a possible D match to TRBD2 (6 bases). Per the germline V gene, CDR1 is SGHTA and CDR2 is FQGTGA. There are 19 residues in the CDR3. V was pared by 0 bases and J by 7 bases, with 24 bases between. Written as DNA, the CDR3 is TGTGCCAGCAGCTTAACTGGATTTCGGAGGGGAGGAAGAGGCGGGGAGCTGTTTTTT. This codes for CASSLTGFRRGGRGGELFF.

The CDR3 region has the DNA TGTGCCAGCAGCCAAACAGGGGGAGGTGAAGCTTTCTTT. This sequence encodes CASSQTGGGEAFF. This rearrangement joins TRBV3-1 (or the pseudogene TRBV3-2) to TRBJ1-1; 8 positions match TRBD1. The V segment lost 2 bases and the J segment 7 bases; nucleotides outside the gene matches: 3. The CDR3 has 13 residues. Germline CDR1 and CDR2: LGHDT and YNNKEL (reference sequence).

The chain uses TRBV7-9 and TRBJ2-1; D gene unclear. This CDR3 comprises 14 residues. CDR1 is SEHNR and CDR2 is FQNEAQ in the germline V gene (reference sequence). The V end was cut by 2 bases, the J end by 4 bases, with 9 bases between. Here the CDR3 reads CASSLSASYNEQFF. The DNA of the CDR3 is TGTGCCAGCAGCTTAAGTGCGTCGTACAATGAGCAGTTCTTC.

V usage is TRBV5-6 and J usage is TRBJ2-1; 8 bases are shared with TRBD1. V shed 4 bases, J shed 7 bases, and the junction held 4 bases outside the gene matches. CDR1 is SGHDT and CDR2 is YYEEEE in the germline V gene. This CDR3 spans 13 amino acids. CDR3: CASSVDRDNEQFF. The CDR3 DNA sequence: TGTGCCAGCAGCGTGGACAGGGATAATGAGCAGTTCTTC.

J is TRBJ2-5 and V is TRBV10-3; 12 nucleotides line up with TRBD2. The CDR3 totals 15 residues. The V gene end was trimmed by 2 bases and the J gene end by 6 bases; junction bases not matched to a gene: 4. CDR1 is ENHRY and CDR2 is SYGVKD in the germline V gene. As DNA, the CDR3 is TGTGCCATCAGTGAGAGACTAGCGGGGGATCAGACCCAGTACTTC. Residues: CAISERLAGDQTQYF.

The CDR3 DNA sequence: TGTGCCAGTAGTAAGGGGACAGCTCTGGCTTCACCCCTCCACTTT. It yields the protein CASSKGTALASPLHF. The V gene is TRBV19, the J gene TRBJ1-6, with 7 bases that match TRBD1. CDR1 is LNHDA and CDR2 is SQIVND in the germline V gene (reference sequence). V shed 4 bases and J 9 bases; nucleotides not matched to a gene: 9. CDR3 length equals 15 residues.

The chain has TRBV15 and TRBJ1-2; TRBD1 agrees at 9 bases. Trimming at V came to 3 bases and at J to 7 bases, leaving 9 bases not matched to a gene. This CDR3 comprises 15 residues. The germline V gene encodes CDR1 LNHNV and CDR2 YYDKDF (reference sequence). CDR3 sequence (DNA): TGTGCCACCAGCAGGGGGGACAGGGACGTTCGTGGCTACACCTTC. Encoded protein: CATSRGDRDVRGYTF.

The CDR3 loop is CASSPPGAGAGELFF. As DNA, the CDR3 is TGTGCCAGCAGCCCCCCTGGTGCGGGAGCCGGGGAGCTGTTTTTT. The chain uses TRBV7-3 and TRBJ2-2, with TRBD2 identical over 7 bases. V was pared by 5 bases and J by 6 bases, with 9 bases of the junction left unmatched. Germline lookup yields CDR1 SGHTA and CDR2 FQGTGA. The CDR3 sequence is 15 residues long.

V and J are TRBV15 and TRBJ1-2; no clear D gene. V was cut by 0 bases and J by 4 bases, with 9 bases left in between. The CDR3 runs 14 residues. Germline loops: CDR1 LNHNV, CDR2 YYDKDF (reference sequence). CDR3 coding DNA: TGTGCCACCAGCAGAGACAGGTCCGTCTATGGCTACACCTTC. It yields the protein CATSRDRSVYGYTF.

This chain connects TRBV27 to TRBJ2-2, with TRBD2 as a possible D gene (5 bases). V was pared by 2 bases and J by 7 bases, with 11 bases between. CDR3 size: 14 residues. CDR1 is MNHEY and CDR2 is SMNVEV in the germline V gene (reference sequence). CDR3 sequence (DNA): TGTGCCAGCAGTTTAAAGGCAGCGGACGGGGAGCTGTTTTTT. Amino acid sequence: CASSLKAADGELFF.

The V gene is TRBV19, the J gene TRBJ2-1, with D tentatively TRBD1 (6 bases). The CDR3 runs to 15 residues. Per the germline V gene, CDR1 is LNHDA and CDR2 is SQIVND (reference sequence). With 6 bases removed from V and 5 bases from J, the gap between germline ends came to 17 bases. The chain's CDR3 is CASSKRTATNNEQFF. The CDR3 coding sequence is TGTGCCAGTAGCAAACGGACAGCCACTAACAATGAGCAGTTCTTC.

The chain joins TRBV7-2 to TRBJ2-1; D call uncertain. Germline V gene data show CDR1 as SGHTA and CDR2 as FQGNSA. This CDR3 region has 13 residues. With 4 bases removed from V and 0 bases from J, the gap between germline ends came to 4 bases. The CDR3 DNA sequence: TGTGCCAGCAGCTCCAGCTCCTACAATGAGCAGTTCTTC. It yields the protein CASSSSSYNEQFF.

V is TRBV12-3 or TRBV12-4 and J is TRBJ2-7; a possible D gene is TRBD2 (6 bases). The CDR3 spans 11 residues. V was clipped by 7 bases and J by 7 bases, with 11 bases between them. The CDR3 DNA follows: TGTGCCAGCACCTATGGAGGGGAGCAGTACTTC. Protein product: CASTYGGEQYF.

This chain uses TRBV7-9 with TRBJ2-3; D perhaps matches TRBD2 (6 bases). V was pared by 1 base and J by 0 bases, with 8 bases between. The CDR3 runs 15 residues. Germline assignment: CDR1 SEHNR and CDR2 FQNEAQ (reference sequence). CDR3 residues: CASSLEGTSTDTQYF. The CDR3 nucleotides are TGTGCCAGCAGCTTAGAAGGGACTAGCACAGATACGCAGTATTTT. Full variable domain (rest looked up from reference TRBV7-9 and TRBJ2-3): DTGVSQNPRHKITKRGQNVTFRCDPISEHNRLYWYRQTLGQGPEFLTYFQNEAQLEKSRLLSDRFSAERPKGSFSTLEIQRTEQGDSAMYLCASSLEGTSTDTQYFGPGTRLTVL.